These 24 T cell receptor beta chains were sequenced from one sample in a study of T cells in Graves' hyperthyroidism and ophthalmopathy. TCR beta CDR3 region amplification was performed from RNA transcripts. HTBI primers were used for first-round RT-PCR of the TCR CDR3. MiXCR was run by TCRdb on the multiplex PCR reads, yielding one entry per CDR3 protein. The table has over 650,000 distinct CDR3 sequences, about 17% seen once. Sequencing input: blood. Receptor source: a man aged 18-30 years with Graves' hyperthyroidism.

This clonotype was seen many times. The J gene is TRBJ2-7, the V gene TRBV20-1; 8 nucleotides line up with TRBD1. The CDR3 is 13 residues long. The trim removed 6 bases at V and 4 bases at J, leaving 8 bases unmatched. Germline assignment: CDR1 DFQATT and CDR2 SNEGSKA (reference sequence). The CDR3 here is CSARGQGYYEQYF. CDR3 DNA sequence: TGCAGTGCACGCGGACAGGGTTATTACGAGCAGTACTTC.

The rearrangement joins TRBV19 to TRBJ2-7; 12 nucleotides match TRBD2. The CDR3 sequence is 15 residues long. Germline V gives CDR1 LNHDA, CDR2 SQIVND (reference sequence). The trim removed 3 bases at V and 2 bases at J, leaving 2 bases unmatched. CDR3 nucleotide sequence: TGTGCCAGTAGTATGACTAGCGGGGGAACCTACGAGCAGTACTTC. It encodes CASSMTSGGTYEQYF.

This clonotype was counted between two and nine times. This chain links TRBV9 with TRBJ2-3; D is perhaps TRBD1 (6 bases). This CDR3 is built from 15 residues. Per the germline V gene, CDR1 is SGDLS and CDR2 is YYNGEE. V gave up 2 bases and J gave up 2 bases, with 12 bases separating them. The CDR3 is CASSVLGANTDTQYF. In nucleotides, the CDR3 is TGTGCCAGCAGCGTTCTGGGGGCAAACACAGATACGCAGTATTTT. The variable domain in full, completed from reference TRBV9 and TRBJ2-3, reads DSGVTQTPKHLITATGQRVTLRCSPRSGDLSVYWYQQSLDQGLQFLIQYYNGEERAKGNILERFSAQQFPDLHSELNLSSLELGDSALYFCASSVLGANTDTQYFGPGTRLTVL.

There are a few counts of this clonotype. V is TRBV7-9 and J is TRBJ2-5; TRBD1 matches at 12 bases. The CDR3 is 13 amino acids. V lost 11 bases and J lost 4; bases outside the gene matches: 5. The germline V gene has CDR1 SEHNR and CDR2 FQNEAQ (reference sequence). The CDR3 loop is CAGGQGARETQYF. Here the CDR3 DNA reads TGTGCCGGGGGACAGGGGGCCAGAGAGACCCAGTACTTC.

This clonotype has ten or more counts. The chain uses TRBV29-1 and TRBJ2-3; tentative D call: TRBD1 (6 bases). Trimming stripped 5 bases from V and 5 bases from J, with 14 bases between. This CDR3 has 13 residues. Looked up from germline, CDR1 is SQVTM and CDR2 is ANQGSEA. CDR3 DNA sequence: TGCAGCGTTTTGGGGGCCCGGGGAGATACGCAGTATTTT. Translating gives CSVLGARGDTQYF.

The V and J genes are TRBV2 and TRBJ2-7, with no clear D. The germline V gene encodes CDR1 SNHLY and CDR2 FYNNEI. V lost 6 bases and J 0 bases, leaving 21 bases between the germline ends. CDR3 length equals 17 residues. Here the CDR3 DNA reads TGTGCCAGCAGCTTAGACACCCCGGGCAGGCACTCCTACGAGCAGTACTTC. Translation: CASSLDTPGRHSYEQYF.

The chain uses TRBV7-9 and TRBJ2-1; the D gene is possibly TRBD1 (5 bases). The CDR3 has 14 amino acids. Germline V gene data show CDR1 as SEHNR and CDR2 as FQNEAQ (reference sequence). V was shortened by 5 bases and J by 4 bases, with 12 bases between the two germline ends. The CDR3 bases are TGTGCCAGCAGCGCCGGAAGGGGATACAATGAGCAGTTCTTC. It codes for CASSAGRGYNEQFF.

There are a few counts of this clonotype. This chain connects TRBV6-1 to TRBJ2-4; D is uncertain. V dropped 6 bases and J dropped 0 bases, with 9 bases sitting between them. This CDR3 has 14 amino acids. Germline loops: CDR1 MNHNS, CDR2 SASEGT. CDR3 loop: CASSPELAKNIQYF. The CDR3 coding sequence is TGTGCCAGCAGCCCCGAGCTAGCCAAAAACATTCAGTACTTC.

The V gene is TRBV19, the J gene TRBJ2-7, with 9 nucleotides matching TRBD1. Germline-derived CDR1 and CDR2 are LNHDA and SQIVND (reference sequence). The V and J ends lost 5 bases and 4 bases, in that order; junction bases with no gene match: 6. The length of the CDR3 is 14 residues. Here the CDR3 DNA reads TGTGCCAGTAGTCGACAGGGGGATCTGTACGAGCAGTACTTC. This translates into CASSRQGDLYEQYF.

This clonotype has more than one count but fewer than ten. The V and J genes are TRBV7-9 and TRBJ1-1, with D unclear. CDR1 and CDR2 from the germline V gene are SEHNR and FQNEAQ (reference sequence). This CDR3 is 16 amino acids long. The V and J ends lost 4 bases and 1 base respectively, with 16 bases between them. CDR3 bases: TGTGCCAGCAGCTGGCCCGCTCAGGCATCGAACACTGAAGCTTTCTTT. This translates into CASSWPAQASNTEAFF.

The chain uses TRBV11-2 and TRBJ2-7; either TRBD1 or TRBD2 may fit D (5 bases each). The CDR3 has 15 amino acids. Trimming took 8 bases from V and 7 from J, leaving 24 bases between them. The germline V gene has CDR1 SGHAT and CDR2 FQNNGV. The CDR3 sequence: CASSLGAGALMEQYF. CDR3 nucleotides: TGTGCCAGCTCTTTAGGGGCCGGGGCTTTGATGGAGCAGTACTTC. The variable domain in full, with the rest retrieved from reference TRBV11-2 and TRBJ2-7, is EAGVAQSPRYKIIEKRQSVAFWCNPISGHATLYWYQQILGQGPKLLIQFQNNGVVDDSQLPKDRFSAERLKGVDSTLKIQPAKLEDSAVYLCASSLGAGALMEQYFGPGTRLTVT.

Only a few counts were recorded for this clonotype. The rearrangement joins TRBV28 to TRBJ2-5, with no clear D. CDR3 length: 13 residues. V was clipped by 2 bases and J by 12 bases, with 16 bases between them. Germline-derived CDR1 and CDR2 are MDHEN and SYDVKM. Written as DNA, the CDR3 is TGTGCCAGCAGTTTAGCGGCCAGAGAGAGTGAGTACTTC. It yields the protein CASSLAARESEYF.

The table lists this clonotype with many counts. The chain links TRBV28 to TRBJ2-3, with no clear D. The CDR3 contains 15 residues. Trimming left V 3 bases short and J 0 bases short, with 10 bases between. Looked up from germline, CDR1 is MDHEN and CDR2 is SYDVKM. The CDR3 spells CASSFTSTSTDTQYF. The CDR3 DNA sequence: TGTGCCAGCAGTTTCACATCCACTAGCACAGATACGCAGTATTTT. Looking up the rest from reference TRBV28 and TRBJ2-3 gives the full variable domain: DVKVTQSSRYLVKRTGEKVFLECVQDMDHENMFWYRQDPGLGLRLIYFSYDVKMKEKGDIPEGYSVSREKKERFSLILESASTNQTSMYLCASSFTSTSTDTQYFGPGTRLTVL.

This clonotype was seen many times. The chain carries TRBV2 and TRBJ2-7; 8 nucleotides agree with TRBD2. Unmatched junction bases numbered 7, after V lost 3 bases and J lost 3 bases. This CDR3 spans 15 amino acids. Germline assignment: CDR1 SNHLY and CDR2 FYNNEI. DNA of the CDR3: TGTGCCAGCAGTGAGAGGCGGCTAGCGGGCTACGAGCAGTACTTC. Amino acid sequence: CASSERRLAGYEQYF.

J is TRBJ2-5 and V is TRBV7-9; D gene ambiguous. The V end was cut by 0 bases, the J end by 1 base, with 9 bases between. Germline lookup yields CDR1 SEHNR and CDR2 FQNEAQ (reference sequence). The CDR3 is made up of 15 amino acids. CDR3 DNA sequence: TGTGCCAGCAGCTTAGCAAGGGAACCCCAAGAGACCCAGTACTTC. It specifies CASSLAREPQETQYF.

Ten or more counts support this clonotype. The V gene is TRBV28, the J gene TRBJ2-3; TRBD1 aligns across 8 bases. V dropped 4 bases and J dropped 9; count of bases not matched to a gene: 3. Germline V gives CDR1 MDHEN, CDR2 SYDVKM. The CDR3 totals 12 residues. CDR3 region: CASSSRQGTQYF. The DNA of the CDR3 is TGTGCCAGCAGTTCCCGACAGGGGACGCAGTATTTT.

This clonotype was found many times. CDR3 sequence: CSARDMTSGSGKQFF. CDR3 sequence (DNA): TGCAGTGCTAGAGATATGACTAGCGGGAGTGGTAAGCAGTTCTTC. This chain links TRBV20-1 with TRBJ2-1, with TRBD2 matching 12 bases. Losses at the gene ends were 0 bases for V and 11 bases for J; bases not matched to a gene: 8. This CDR3 is 15 amino acids long. Germline CDR1 and CDR2: DFQATT and SNEGSKA (reference sequence).

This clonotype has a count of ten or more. CDR3 loop: CASSFLSRSYNEQFF. CDR3 nucleotide sequence: TGTGCCAGCAGCTTCCTTTCCCGCTCCTACAATGAGCAGTTCTTC. The chain carries TRBV11-2 and TRBJ2-1, with D unclear. CDR1 is SGHAT, CDR2 FQNNGV, per germline. V lost 3 bases and J 0 bases, leaving 9 bases between the germline ends. CDR3 length: 15 amino acids. The full variable domain, its missing parts supplied by reference TRBV11-2 and TRBJ2-1, is EAGVAQSPRYKIIEKRQSVAFWCNPISGHATLYWYQQILGQGPKLLIQFQNNGVVDDSQLPKDRFSAERLKGVDSTLKIQPAKLEDSAVYLCASSFLSRSYNEQFFGPGTRLTVL.

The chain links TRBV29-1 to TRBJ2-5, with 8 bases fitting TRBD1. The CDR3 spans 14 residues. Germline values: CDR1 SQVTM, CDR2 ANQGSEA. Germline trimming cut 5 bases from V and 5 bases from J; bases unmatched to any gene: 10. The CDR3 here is CSVFLSGGAETQYF. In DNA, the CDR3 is TGCAGCGTTTTCCTATCAGGGGGCGCGGAGACCCAGTACTTC.

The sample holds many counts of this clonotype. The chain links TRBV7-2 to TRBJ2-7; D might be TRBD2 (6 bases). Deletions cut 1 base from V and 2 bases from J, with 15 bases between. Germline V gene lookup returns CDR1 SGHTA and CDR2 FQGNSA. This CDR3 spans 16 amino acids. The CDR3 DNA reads TGTGCCAGCAGCTTAGATGGAGTGGGACTTGCCTACGAGCAGTACTTC. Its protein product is CASSLDGVGLAYEQYF.

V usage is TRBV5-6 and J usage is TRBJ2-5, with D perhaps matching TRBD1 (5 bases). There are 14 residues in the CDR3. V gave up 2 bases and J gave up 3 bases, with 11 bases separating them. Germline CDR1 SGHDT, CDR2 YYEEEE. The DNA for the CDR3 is TGTGCCAGCAGCTTTGGGGCAGTTAAAGAGACCCAGTACTTC. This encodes CASSFGAVKETQYF.

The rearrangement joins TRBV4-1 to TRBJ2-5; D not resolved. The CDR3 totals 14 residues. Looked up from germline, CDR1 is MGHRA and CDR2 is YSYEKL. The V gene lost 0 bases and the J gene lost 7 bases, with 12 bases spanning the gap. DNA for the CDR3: TGCGCCAGCAGCCAAGATGGTCAGACCGGGACCCAGTACTTC. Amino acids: CASSQDGQTGTQYF.

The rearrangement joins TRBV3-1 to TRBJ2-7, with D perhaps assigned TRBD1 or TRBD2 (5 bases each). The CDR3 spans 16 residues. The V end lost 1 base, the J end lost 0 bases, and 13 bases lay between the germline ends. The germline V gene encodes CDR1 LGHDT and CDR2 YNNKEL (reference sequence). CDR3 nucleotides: TGTGCCAGCAGCCAAGGCCACAGGACTCTCTCCTACGAGCAGTACTTC. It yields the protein CASSQGHRTLSYEQYF.

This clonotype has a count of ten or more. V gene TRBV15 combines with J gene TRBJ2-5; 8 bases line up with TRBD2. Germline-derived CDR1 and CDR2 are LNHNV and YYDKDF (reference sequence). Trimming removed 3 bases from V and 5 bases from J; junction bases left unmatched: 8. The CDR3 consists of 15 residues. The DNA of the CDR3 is TGTGCCACCAGCAGTGGGGCGGGAGGTGTGGAGACCCAGTACTTC. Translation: CATSSGAGGVETQYF.